This T cell receptor beta chain appears in the sequencing data of a study of blood T cell repertoires in COVID-19. Overall study context: Samples of COVID-19 (acute and convalescent) were obtained from the United States, Italy and Spain.

The protocol was immunoSEQ multiplex PCR, while the TCRdb copy is restricted to in-frame clones and leaves out a portion. The sample holds 150,000 to 200,000 clones, around nine tenths seen once. This clone showed up just once. This CDR3 spans 14 amino acids. Trimming stripped 4 bases from V and 5 bases from J, with 14 bases between. The germline V gene encodes CDR1 SGHTA and CDR2 FQGNSA. The sequenced sample consisted of peripheral blood. The clonotype comes from a man aged 40-55 years with acute or convalescent COVID-19. V usage is TRBV7-2 and J usage is TRBJ2-5; D possibly corresponds to TRBD2 (6 bases). The CDR3 DNA sequence: TGTGCCAGCAGCTCCCTGACTAGTCGGGAGACCCAGTACTTC. Protein: CASSSLTSRETQYF.